A selection of T cell receptor beta chains follows, all from one sample in a study of cytomegalovirus exposure and HLA in healthy donors. The protocol was immunoSEQ multiplex PCR, while the TCRdb copy is restricted to in-frame clones and leaves out a portion. The data contain 100,000 to 150,000 clones, about 88% of them singletons. Sequencing was done on a sample of PBMCs. Receptors were obtained from a woman aged 18-30 years in good health and CMV-seronegative. CDR3s include the opening cysteine and the closing phenylalanine or tryptophan. The D gene is left open where the match is weak. Clone size is not always given. Where it is, it says once, few, many or a class for expanded clones.

>TRBJ1-2|.|TRBV28|.
CAIPSRARGSGYTF
TGTGCCATTCCGTCCCGGGCGAGAGGGAGTGGCTACACCTTC
>TRBJ1-1|.|TRBV6-6|.
CASSLPYTVNTEAFF
TGTGCCAGCAGCTTACCATATACAGTGAACACTGAAGCTTTCTTT
>TRBJ2-7|.|TRBV6-6|.
CASSYWADEQYF
TGTGCCAGCAGTTACTGGGCTGACGAGCAGTACTTC
>TRBJ2-3|.|TRBV18|.
CASSPPGRGPDTQYF
TGTGCCAGCTCACCACCGGGCAGGGGCCCAGATACGCAGTATTTT
>TRBJ2-3|TRBD1|TRBV5-1|.
CASSLGLGQGRDTQYF
TGCGCCAGCAGCTTGGGGTTAGGACAGGGTCGAGATACGCAGTATTTT
>TRBJ2-3|.|TRBV15|.
CATSRDGRAGPTDTQYF
TGTGCCACCAGCAGAGATGGAAGGGCAGGGCCCACAGATACGCAGTATTTT
>TRBJ2-7|TRBD1|TRBV18|few
CASSPDRGHEQYF
TGTGCCAGCTCACCAGACAGGGGCCACGAGCAGTACTTC
>TRBJ2-2|.|TRBV7-8|.
CASSLSGGYEAGELFF
TGTGCCAGCAGTTTATCCGGGGGTTATGAGGCCGGGGAGCTGTTTTTT
>TRBJ1-1|.|TRBV29-1|.
CSVAGTSGNTEAFF
TGCAGCGTTGCCGGGACAAGCGGGAACACTGAAGCTTTCTTT
>TRBJ1-3|TRBD1|TRBV7-6|.
CASSPTTGGYGNTIYF
TGTGCCAGCAGCCCAACCACAGGGGGCTATGGAAACACCATATATTTT
>TRBJ2-3|.|TRBV11-2|.
CATRTGGTDTQYF
TGTGCCACAAGGACTGGGGGCACAGATACGCAGTATTTT
>TRBJ2-5|.|TRBV18|.
CASSPAATHLQETQYF
TGTGCCAGCTCACCAGCGGCAACCCACCTACAAGAGACCCAGTACTTC
>TRBJ1-2|TRBD1|TRBV6-5|.
CASSYSTGGYGYTF
TGTGCCAGCAGTTACTCGACAGGGGGCTATGGCTACACCTTC
>TRBJ1-1|.|TRBV27|.
CASSLFQWSTEAFF
TGTGCCAGCAGTTTATTTCAGTGGAGCACTGAAGCTTTCTTT
>TRBJ1-2|TRBD1|TRBV9|.
CASSPRTGSMGGYTF
TGTGCCAGCAGCCCCCGGACAGGGTCGATGGGGGGCTACACCTTC
>TRBJ1-2|.|TRBV19|few
CASSMGGPYGYTF
TGTGCCAGTAGTATGGGAGGGCCCTATGGCTACACCTTC
>TRBJ2-5|.|TRBV11-2|once
CASSGGYQETQYF
TGTGCCAGCAGCGGGGGGTACCAAGAGACCCAGTACTTC
>TRBJ1-2|.|TRBV19|.
CASSHIRGAVEGYTF
TGTGCCAGTAGCCACATCCGGGGGGCGGTGGAGGGCTACACCTTC
>TRBJ2-7|.|TRBV9|.
CASSARDRTGFYEQYF
TGTGCCAGCAGCGCGCGGGATAGGACAGGTTTCTACGAGCAGTACTTC
>TRBJ1-1|.|TRBV2|.
CASGGGHQLEAFF
TGTGCCAGCGGCGGGGGACACCAACTTGAGGCTTTCTTT
>TRBJ2-5|.|TRBV5-1|.
CASSLQQYQETQYF
TGCGCCAGCAGCTTGCAACAGTACCAAGAGACCCAGTACTTC
>TRBJ1-1|.|TRBV4-2|medium-sized
CASSPSGQNTEAFF
TGTGCCAGCAGCCCGTCAGGACAGAACACTGAAGCTTTCTTT